Below, 3 T cell receptor beta chains from the same sample are listed, as sequenced in a study of blood T cell repertoires in COVID-19. Sequenced by immunoSEQ multiplex PCR; TCRdb stores in-frame clones only, minus some. Here the sample spans fewer than 400,000 clones, roughly 90% being singletons. Sequencing was done on a sample of peripheral blood. These receptors all stem from a woman aged 30 to 39 with COVID-19, enrolled during active disease.

This clone was picked up a small number of times. The CDR3 DNA follows: TGTGCCAGCAGTACAGGGGGAGGGACTGAAGCTTTCTTT. Amino acids: CASSTGGGTEAFF. The V call is TRBV12-3 or TRBV12-4, the J call TRBJ1-1; 8 bases fit TRBD1. Trimming cost V 5 bases and J 5 bases; bases outside gene matches: 4. The CDR3 covers 13 residues.

The chain recombines TRBV3-1 (or the pseudogene TRBV3-2) with TRBJ2-3; TRBD1 is a possible D gene (6 bases). The germline gives CDR1 LGHDT, CDR2 YNNKEL (reference sequence). CDR3 size: 20 residues. The germline V and J ends were trimmed by 4 bases and 2 bases, with 28 bases remaining between them. CDR3: CASSLRDPTGAFLSTDTQYF. CDR3 nucleotide sequence: TGTGCCAGCAGCCTTAGAGACCCGACAGGCGCTTTCCTCTCCACAGATACGCAGTATTTT.

The CDR3 protein is CASSAVSWGADGYTF. DNA for the CDR3: TGTGCCAGCAGCGCGGTCTCGTGGGGCGCGGATGGCTACACCTTC. V gene TRBV9 combines with J gene TRBJ1-2, with D maybe TRBD1 (5 bases). The CDR3 is made up of 15 amino acids. Deletions cut 3 bases from V and 6 bases from J, with 18 bases between. Looked up from germline, CDR1 is SGDLS and CDR2 is YYNGEE.